These 32 T cell receptor beta chains share one sample of origin, sequenced in a study of T cell repertoires in cytomegalovirus infection. TCRdb processed the reads anew with MiXCR; each CDR3 protein has one entry. The top ten clones hold around 13% of a sample with hundreds of thousands of distinct CDR3 sequences, 15% to 20% of them seen once. Sequencing used PBMCs. The receptors were gathered from a human donor in good health (CMV status not recorded). Some clones in this sample may be carry-over from other donors' samples.

This clonotype was observed many times. The chain is built from TRBV7-6 and TRBJ1-5; D is perhaps TRBD1 (6 bases). The germline V and J ends were trimmed by 5 bases and 7 bases, with 15 bases remaining between them. The CDR3 extends over 14 amino acids. CDR1 and CDR2 (germline): SGHVS, FNYEAQ. The DNA of the CDR3 is TGTGCCAGCAGCCCACAGGGATTCAACCAGCCCCAGCATTTT. Protein product: CASSPQGFNQPQHF. The whole variable domain, filled in from reference TRBV7-6 and TRBJ1-5, reads GAGVSQSPRYKVTKRGQDVALRCDPISGHVSLYWYRQALGQGPEFLTYFNYEAQQDKSGLPNDRFSAERPEGSISTLTIQRTEQRDSAMYRCASSPQGFNQPQHFGDGTRLSIL.

The chain uses TRBV6-5 and TRBJ2-3; D tentatively fits TRBD1 or TRBD2 (5 bases each). The CDR3 totals 14 residues. V dropped 0 bases and J dropped 3 bases, with 7 bases sitting between them. Germline loops: CDR1 MNHEY, CDR2 SVGAGI. The CDR3 loop is CASSYSGATDTQYF. The DNA for the CDR3 is TGTGCCAGCAGTTACTCCGGGGCGACAGATACGCAGTATTTT.

This clonotype was seen many times. The chain links TRBV7-2 to TRBJ2-1, with D unresolved. The CDR3 is 14 amino acids. The germline V gene encodes CDR1 SGHTA and CDR2 FQGNSA. With 1 base removed from V and 5 bases from J, the gap between germline ends came to 9 bases. CDR3 protein: CASSLEYKNNEQFF. The CDR3 nucleotides read TGTGCCAGCAGCTTAGAATACAAAAACAATGAGCAGTTCTTC.

In its sample, this clonotype was seen a few times. The rearrangement links TRBV10-3 to TRBJ2-6; D uncertain. The CDR3 has 12 amino acids. CDR1 is ENHRY and CDR2 is SYGVKD in the germline V gene. Trimming took off 10 bases at V and 4 bases at J, with 8 bases between the two ends. CDR3 bases: TGTGCCACCCACACAGGGGCCAACGTCCTGACTTTC. This translates into CATHTGANVLTF.

CDR3 bases: TGTGCCAGCAGCCTCGGGGAGGGCATTGATACGCAGTATTTT. It is translated as CASSLGEGIDTQYF. The rearrangement links TRBV5-8 to TRBJ2-3; 7 bases are shared with TRBD2. Germline loops: CDR1 SGHTS, CDR2 YDEGEE. J was trimmed by 6 bases and V by 4 bases; bases with no gene match: 8. This CDR3 spans 14 amino acids.

The chain carries TRBV7-2 and TRBJ1-1; D not certain. Looked up from germline, CDR1 is SGHTA and CDR2 is FQGNSA. There are 14 residues in the CDR3. V was cut by 1 base and J by 4 bases, with 10 bases left in between. The CDR3 spells CASSLDLPGTEAFF. In DNA form, the CDR3 reads TGTGCCAGCAGCTTAGATTTACCCGGCACTGAAGCTTTCTTT.

This clonotype was seen only a few times. The J gene is TRBJ1-6, the V gene TRBV12-3 or TRBV12-4, with D possibly TRBD1 on 6 matching bases. The V and J ends lost 5 bases and 7 bases respectively, with 12 bases between them. The CDR3 has 14 residues. The DNA for the CDR3 is TGTGCCAGCAGTCCCGGGGGGCGAAATTCACCCCTCCACTTT. Its protein product is CASSPGGRNSPLHF.

The table lists this clonotype with many counts. The chain recombines TRBV12-3 or TRBV12-4 with TRBJ2-5, with D tentatively TRBD2 (5 bases). V dropped 4 bases and J dropped 2 bases, with 17 bases sitting between them. The CDR3 loop spans 16 amino acids. Here the CDR3 reads CASSSHGVYGQETQYF. The DNA for the CDR3 is TGTGCCAGCAGTTCCCACGGGGTTTACGGGCAAGAGACCCAGTACTTC.

This chain links TRBV5-6 with TRBJ1-2; no clear D gene. The CDR3 consists of 17 residues. Germline V gene data show CDR1 as SGHDT and CDR2 as YYEEEE. Trimming removed 0 bases from V and 4 bases from J, with 19 bases in between. CDR3 in DNA: TGTGCCAGCAGCTTGGGTCCTCCACGGGCAGAGTTCTATGGCTACACCTTC. Its translation: CASSLGPPRAEFYGYTF. Looking up the rest from reference TRBV5-6 and TRBJ1-2 gives the full variable domain: DAGVTQSPTHLIKTRGQQVTLRCSPKSGHDTVSWYQQALGQGPQFIFQYYEEEERQRGNFPDRFSGHQFPNYSSELNVNALLLGDSALYLCASSLGPPRAEFYGYTFGSGTRLTVV.

This clonotype has only a few counts. The chain recombines TRBV7-9 with TRBJ1-5, with D unresolved. Between the trimmed V and J ends, which lost 1 base and 0 bases, there was a span of 10 bases. The CDR3 sequence is 16 residues long. Germline CDR1 and CDR2: SEHNR and FQNEAQ (reference sequence). CDR3 sequence reads: CASSLGVVDSNQPQHF. The CDR3 DNA follows: TGTGCCAGCAGCTTAGGGGTCGTCGATAGCAATCAGCCCCAGCATTTT.

This clonotype was found many times. J is TRBJ2-5 and V is TRBV7-2, with D maybe TRBD1 (5 bases). With 5 bases removed from V and 0 bases from J, the gap between germline ends came to 13 bases. The CDR3 consists of 15 residues. Germline V gene data show CDR1 as SGHTA and CDR2 as FQGNSA. CDR3 nucleotide sequence: TGTGCCAGCAGCCGGTCTCTGACAGACCAAGAGACCCAGTACTTC. Translation: CASSRSLTDQETQYF.

V and J are TRBV27 and TRBJ2-1; unclear D gene. With 2 bases removed from V and 10 bases from J, the gap between germline ends came to 12 bases. This CDR3 comprises 13 residues. Germline V gene sequence: CDR1 MNHEY, CDR2 SMNVEV (reference sequence). The CDR3 region has the DNA TGTGCCAGCAGTTTACCCGGCCCGAGGGAGCAGTTCTTC. Translation: CASSLPGPREQFF.

This clonotype was observed many times. The CDR3 here is CASSLAWADTGELFF. In DNA form, the CDR3 reads TGTGCCAGCAGCTTAGCGTGGGCAGACACCGGGGAGCTGTTTTTT. V is TRBV7-2 and J is TRBJ2-2; the D is unclear. Germline lookup yields CDR1 SGHTA and CDR2 FQGNSA. V was cut by 0 bases and J by 3 bases, with 8 bases left in between. This CDR3 is built from 15 residues.

This clonotype was recorded at least ten times. The rearrangement uses TRBV7-2 and TRBJ2-3; tentative D call: TRBD1 (6 bases). In germline, CDR1 is SGHTA, CDR2 FQGNSA. The CDR3 consists of 15 residues. V lost 5 bases and J lost 2, with 14 bases in between. CDR3 coding DNA: TGTGCCAGCAGCGACCGGGACACCCTCACAGATACGCAGTATTTT. Protein sequence: CASSDRDTLTDTQYF.

The table lists this clonotype with a few counts. The genes are TRBV20-1 and TRBJ1-1; possible D gene TRBD1, 5 bases. The CDR3 is made up of 14 amino acids. Germline values: CDR1 DFQATT, CDR2 SNEGSKA (reference sequence). V dropped 5 bases and J dropped 1 base, with 14 bases sitting between them. The CDR3 here is CSARPQGGNTEAFF. The CDR3 DNA reads as TGCAGTGCTCGACCGCAGGGAGGGAACACTGAAGCTTTCTTT.

V usage is TRBV13 and J usage is TRBJ1-1, with D unclear. V was clipped by 0 bases and J by 4 bases, with 12 bases between them. This CDR3 contains 15 residues. CDR1 PRHDT and CDR2 FYEKMQ come from the germline V gene (reference sequence). The chain's CDR3 is CASSLGLNRGTEAFF. CDR3 nucleotides: TGTGCCAGCAGCTTAGGCCTAAATCGGGGCACTGAAGCTTTCTTT.

CDR3 DNA sequence: TGTGCCAGCACCGCCCCGAGGGACCTCTATCAGCCCCAGCATTTT. Amino acid sequence: CASTAPRDLYQPQHF. The chain combines TRBV6-8 with TRBJ1-5, with D possibly matching TRBD1 (5 bases). Trimming cost V 7 bases and J 5 bases, with 18 bases left between them. CDR3 size: 15 residues. CDR1 and CDR2 from the germline V gene are MNHGY and SAAAGT.

This rearrangement joins TRBV10-3 to TRBJ2-3, with D maybe TRBD1 (6 bases). Germline V lookup: CDR1 ENHRY, CDR2 SYGVKD. The ends were cut back, 5 bases at V and 2 bases at J, with 8 bases in the middle. The CDR3 is 13 residues long. The CDR3 protein is CAISRQDTDTQYF. CDR3 in DNA: TGTGCCATCAGTCGACAGGACACAGATACGCAGTATTTT.

The chain has TRBV15 and TRBJ2-3, with 8 bases fitting TRBD2. CDR1 and CDR2 (germline): LNHNV, YYDKDF (reference sequence). The V and J ends lost 7 bases and 1 base, in that order; junction bases with no gene match: 10. The CDR3 covers 16 residues. The CDR3, as DNA: TGTGCCACCATCCCCGGGGGGGGCGTCCGCACAGATACGCAGTATTTT. This translates into CATIPGGGVRTDTQYF.

The chain recombines TRBV2 with TRBJ2-1; D might be TRBD1 (7 bases). The CDR3 totals 13 residues. The germline gives CDR1 SNHLY, CDR2 FYNNEI. Trimming took 5 bases from V and 9 from J, leaving 14 bases between them. CDR3: CASSPSGGSEQFF. The DNA for the CDR3 is TGTGCCAGCAGTCCTTCAGGGGGGAGTGAGCAGTTCTTC.

The chain employs TRBV28 and TRBJ1-4; 10 bases match TRBD1. Trimming at V came to 10 bases and at J to 8 bases, leaving 16 bases not matched to a gene. CDR1 and CDR2 from the germline V gene are MDHEN and SYDVKM. This CDR3 region has 16 residues. The CDR3 coding sequence is TGTGCCACCCTCCCGGGACAGGGGCGCGGTGGAGAAAAACTGTTTTTT. Amino acid sequence: CATLPGQGRGGEKLFF. Together with reference TRBV28 and TRBJ1-4, the CDR3 gives the full variable domain: DVKVTQSSRYLVKRTGEKVFLECVQDMDHENMFWYRQDPGLGLRLIYFSYDVKMKEKGDIPEGYSVSREKKERFSLILESASTNQTSMYLCATLPGQGRGGEKLFFGSGTQLSVL.

The V gene is TRBV28, the J gene TRBJ1-1, with a weak D call TRBD1 (5 bases). V was shortened by 2 bases and J by 10 bases, with 17 bases between the two germline ends. The CDR3 has 14 residues. Germline V gene data show CDR1 as MDHEN and CDR2 as SYDVKM. The CDR3 loop reads CASSLHQGVAGAFF. Written as DNA, the CDR3 is TGTGCCAGCAGTTTACACCAGGGAGTGGCAGGAGCTTTCTTT.

There are many counts of this clonotype. The chain employs TRBV7-8 and TRBJ2-5, with D uncertain. Trimming removed 1 base from V and 5 bases from J, with 8 bases in between. Germline V CDR1 and CDR2: SGHVS, FQNEAQ. This CDR3 is built from 13 residues. The CDR3 DNA is TGTGCCAGCAGCTTAGTGGTTGCGGAGACCCAGTACTTC. Protein: CASSLVVAETQYF.

This clonotype was found many times. The CDR3 is CASSYSMVGGRTEAFF. The DNA for the CDR3 is TGTGCCAGCAGTTACTCGATGGTCGGGGGCCGGACTGAAGCTTTCTTT. V gene TRBV6-5 combines with J gene TRBJ1-1; D is perhaps TRBD1 (6 bases). With 0 bases removed from V and 5 bases from J, the gap between germline ends came to 16 bases. Germline V CDR1 and CDR2: MNHEY, SVGAGI. The CDR3 is 16 amino acids.

This clonotype was observed many times. This rearrangement joins TRBV20-1 to TRBJ1-5; the D is unclear. Germline V gene sequence: CDR1 DFQATT, CDR2 SNEGSKA (reference sequence). V was cut by 6 bases and J by 4 bases, with 13 bases left in between. CDR3 length equals 13 residues. DNA of the CDR3: TGCAGTGCGGCCGGGCCCGGTAATCAGCCCCAGCATTTT. Amino acid sequence: CSAAGPGNQPQHF.

The chain recombines TRBV9 with TRBJ1-2; 8 bases align to TRBD1. This CDR3 has 15 amino acids. Trimming cost V 4 bases and J 3 bases; bases outside gene matches: 8. Germline CDR1 reads SGDLS; CDR2 reads YYNGEE. CDR3 bases: TGTGCCAGCAGCAAAAAACCGGACAGGGACTATGGCTACACCTTC. This translates into CASSKKPDRDYGYTF.

CDR3 coding DNA: TGTGCCAGCAGCTCCCTGGACAAGGACTACAATGAGCAGTTCTTC. Translated: CASSSLDKDYNEQFF. This chain connects TRBV7-9 to TRBJ2-1, with TRBD1 as a possible D gene (5 bases). The germline V gene has CDR1 SEHNR and CDR2 FQNEAQ (reference sequence). V shed 4 bases and J shed 3 bases, with 13 bases lying between them. The CDR3 is 15 amino acids. The full variable domain, rest sourced from reference TRBV7-9 and TRBJ2-1, is DTGVSQNPRHKITKRGQNVTFRCDPISEHNRLYWYRQTLGQGPEFLTYFQNEAQLEKSRLLSDRFSAERPKGSFSTLEIQRTEQGDSAMYLCASSSLDKDYNEQFFGPGTRLTVL.

DNA of the CDR3: TGCAGTGCTAGACGACGGGTGAACACTGAAGCTTTCTTT. Protein: CSARRRVNTEAFF. The V gene is TRBV20-1, the J gene TRBJ1-1; no clear D. The CDR3 sequence is 13 residues long. Germline CDR1 DFQATT, CDR2 SNEGSKA (reference sequence). The V and J ends lost 2 bases and 0 bases respectively, with 7 bases between them.

The sample holds many counts of this clonotype. The rearrangement uses TRBV6-5 and TRBJ2-5; D call uncertain. The length of the CDR3 is 14 residues. V was cut by 6 bases and J by 4 bases, with 15 bases left in between. The germline gives CDR1 MNHEY, CDR2 SVGAGI. This CDR3 is CASSPTFTGETQYF. CDR3 nucleotides: TGTGCCAGCAGCCCAACATTCACGGGAGAGACCCAGTACTTC.

The V gene is TRBV20-1, the J gene TRBJ1-5; the D gene is possibly TRBD1 (5 bases). Trimming removed 3 bases from V and 3 bases from J, with 15 bases in between. The CDR3 consists of 15 residues. The germline V gene encodes CDR1 DFQATT and CDR2 SNEGSKA (reference sequence). As DNA, the CDR3 is TGCAGTGCTAGTGACAGCGCGGGGCCCAATCAGCCCCAGCATTTT. Its protein product is CSASDSAGPNQPQHF.

The V gene is TRBV3-1, the J gene TRBJ2-5; 7 positions agree with TRBD2. Trimming took 0 bases from V and 5 from J; bases not matched to a gene: 6. The V gene's germline CDR1 is LGHDT and CDR2 YNNKEL (reference sequence). The CDR3 consists of 15 residues. The CDR3 DNA reads as TGTGCCAGCAGCCAAGATCACGCCGGGGGGGAGACCCAGTACTTC. It yields the protein CASSQDHAGGETQYF.

Concerning this clonotype itself: It may be a read error: a sequence one base away is much more abundant. The chain has TRBV19 and TRBJ2-5; D not resolved. Germline V gene lookup returns CDR1 LNHDA and CDR2 SQIVND (reference sequence). This CDR3 comprises 13 residues. V lost 11 bases and J 5 bases, leaving 18 bases between the germline ends. The CDR3 region has the DNA TGTGCCTGTACCTCACGGAGTTTGGAGACCCAGTACTTC. This gives the protein CACTSRSLETQYF.